The TCR beta chain under discussion was sequenced for a study of T cells in women clearing cervical HPV infection. Some clones are missing from TCRdb's copy, which holds only in-frame ones; the method was immunoSEQ multiplex PCR. The sample has roughly 35,000 clones, and its top ten clones hold roughly 4%. Concerning this clone itself: The read terminates 3 residues before the CDR3 end, so the remaining end is supplied by the germline J gene.

V lost 3 bases and J lost 4; bases outside the gene matches: 7. The germline gives CDR1 LGHNA, CDR2 YNFKEQ. This CDR3 is 15 amino acids long. The J gene is TRBJ1-1, the V gene TRBV4-2, with 8 bases fitting TRBD1. The sequence was obtained from a woman between 18 and 70 years old with a cervical HPV16 infection that either progressed to CIN3+ or cleared (not recorded which). The specimen was blood buffy coat. CDR3: CASSQAGQGATEAFF. The CDR3 DNA, read in part, is TGTGCCAGCAGCCAGGCCGGACAGGGTGCCACTGAA.